This TCR beta chain was recovered during a study of prognosis after radiotherapy for stage I lung cancer. The wider study: Patients received 3 to 5 SBRT fractions with a biologically effective dose of at least 100 Gy. A handful of patients developed post-radiotherapy distant metastases at median about seven months; around 14 had no significant progression. General observations from the study: There was a fall in unique TCR clone counts after stereotactic body radiation therapy, median 10,088 versus 6,861.

CDR3 length: 12 residues. The germline V and J ends were trimmed by 6 bases and 8 bases, with 16 bases remaining between them. CDR1 is DFQATT, CDR2 SNEGSKA, per germline (reference sequence). Amplification of TCR beta CDR3 from genomic DNA used two-round multiplex PCR. Primers specific to each TRBV and TRBJ gene were used in first-round PCR. TCRdb reprocessed the multiplex PCR reads via MiXCR and lists one record per CDR3 protein. The profile shows 25,000 to 35,000 distinct CDR3 sequences, around 48% of them singletons. About this clonotype: Its antigen is unidentified.

The V gene is TRBV20-1, the J gene TRBJ1-2; a possible D gene is TRBD1 (5 bases). The receptor's source is a donor over 45 with non-small cell lung cancer. The material sequenced was PBMCs, taken before or after stereotactic body radiation therapy (not recorded which). The CDR3 loop is CSAGHLYYGYTF. Here the CDR3 DNA reads TGCAGTGCAGGACACCTTTATTACGGCTACACCTTC.